This T cell receptor (beta chain) was sequenced during a study of shared clonotypes between healthy human individuals. Study-wide background: Used for every donor were three CD4 naive, three CD4 memory, two CD8 naive and one CD8 memory plate.

Naive CD8 cells lacked CD45RO and underwent positive selection for CCR7, leaving out terminally differentiated effector memory CD45RA+ cells. Looked up from germline, CDR1 is MDHEN and CDR2 is SYDVKM. V dropped 6 bases and J dropped 3 bases, with 15 bases sitting between them. The CDR3 has 15 residues. Assay used: immunoSEQ multiplex PCR; TCRdb lists only in-frame clones, some missing. The data contain 560,000 or so clones, 95% to 96% of them singletons. The sequence was obtained from a woman under 40 in good health. The sequenced sample was naive CD8+ T cells sorted from blood. The chain links TRBV28 to TRBJ2-1, with D maybe TRBD1 (6 bases). Here the CDR3 reads CASSQTDSYYNEQFF. The CDR3 DNA reads TGTGCCAGCAGCCAAACGGACAGCTACTACAATGAGCAGTTCTTC.